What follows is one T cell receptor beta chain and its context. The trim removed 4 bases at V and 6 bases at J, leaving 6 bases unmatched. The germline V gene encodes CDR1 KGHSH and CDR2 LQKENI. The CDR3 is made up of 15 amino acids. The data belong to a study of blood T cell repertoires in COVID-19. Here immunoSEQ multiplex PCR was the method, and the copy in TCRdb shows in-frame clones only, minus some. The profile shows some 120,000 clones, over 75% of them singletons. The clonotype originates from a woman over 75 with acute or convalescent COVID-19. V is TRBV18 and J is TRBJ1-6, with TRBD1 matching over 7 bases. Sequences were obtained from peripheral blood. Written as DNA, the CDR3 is TGTGCCAGCTCACTTCCAGGGGGTACTAATTCACCCCTCCACTTT. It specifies CASSLPGGTNSPLHF.